These T cell receptor beta chains were read from a single sample in a study of vaccination and CD4 T cells after COVID-19. Their antigen targets remain unknown. TCRdb itself ran the PCR reads through MiXCR, one entry per CDR3 protein. The data contain under 25,000 distinct CDR3 sequences, around 46% of them singletons. Sequencing used CD4+ T cells from blood, cultured in vitro, obtained after SARS-CoV-2 vaccination. All receptors derive from a human donor who had recovered from COVID-19. CDR3s include the opening cysteine and the closing phenylalanine or tryptophan. The D gene is left open where the match is weak. The size field is filled for only some rows; it gives once, few, many or a size class.

d_gene	v_gene	abundance	j_gene	len	CDR3nt	CDR3aa
NA	TRBV20-1	NA	TRBJ2-4	14	TGCAGTGCTAAGTTAGCTCTAGCCAAAAACATTCAGTACTTC	CSAKLALAKNIQYF
NA	TRBV6-1	few	TRBJ1-5	15	TGTGCCAGCAGTCCGTTTAGGGGCGAAAATCAGCCCCAGCATTTT	CASSPFRGENQPQHF
NA	TRBV7-2	NA	TRBJ1-1	17	TGTGCCAGCAGCTTAGAGGATGTTGCCAGCTCGAACACTGAAGCTTTCTTT	CASSLEDVASSNTEAFF
TRBD1	TRBV6-1	NA	TRBJ1-2	12	TGTGCCAGTACAGGGGGCGACTATGGCTACACCTTC	CASTGGDYGYTF
NA	TRBV2	NA	TRBJ2-2	15	TGTGCCAGCAGTGAGGAGTCGGCTTTCGCCGGGGAGCTGTTTTTT	CASSEESAFAGELFF
TRBD1	TRBV5-1	NA	TRBJ1-1	15	TGCGCCAGCAGCCGGGGACAGGGGTCTTACACTGAAGCTTTCTTT	CASSRGQGSYTEAFF
TRBD1	TRBV12-3/TRBV12-4	NA	TRBJ1-5	15	TGTGCCAGTAAACCGGGACAGGGGGCTGGACAGCCCCAGCATTTT	CASKPGQGAGQPQHF
TRBD2	TRBV7-9	NA	TRBJ2-5	14	TGTGCCAGCAGTGATACGGGGGGGCAAGAGACCCAGTACTTC	CASSDTGGQETQYF
NA	TRBV6-5	NA	TRBJ2-3	11	TGTGCCAGCAGTTACAAAAATACGCAGTATTTT	CASSYKNTQYF
NA	TRBV7-8	NA	TRBJ1-1	16	TGTGCCAGCACCAAACGCCGCGGGGGGAGTGTTCTCGAAGCTTTCTTT	CASTKRRGGSVLEAFF
NA	TRBV7-2	NA	TRBJ1-6	15	TGTGCCAGCAGCTTAGAAGGGGGGGCGAATTCACCCCTCCACTTT	CASSLEGGANSPLHF
NA	TRBV2	NA	TRBJ1-1	15	TGTGCCAGCAGTGAGGTGCGGTCTATGAACACTGAAGCTTTCTTT	CASSEVRSMNTEAFF
NA	TRBV15	few	TRBJ2-2	15	TGTGCCACCAGCGCCAGGGGCGACTGGGCCGGGGAGCTGTTTTTT	CATSARGDWAGELFF
TRBD2	TRBV10-3	NA	TRBJ2-3	15	TGTGCCATCAGTGCCAGTGGGGGGGACACAGATACGCAGTATTTT	CAISASGGDTDTQYF